These 14 T cell receptor beta chains share one sample of origin, sequenced in a study of T cells in Graves' hyperthyroidism and ophthalmopathy. RNA transcripts were the template for amplifying TCR beta CDR3 regions. Primed by the HTBI set, a first-round RT-PCR was run on the TCR CDR3. TCRdb reprocessed the multiplex PCR reads with MiXCR, giving one entry per CDR3 protein. Altogether about 380,000 distinct CDR3 sequences are present, about 15% being singletons, with the ten largest covering approximately 11%. The specimen sequenced was blood. The receptor source for this set is a woman aged 55-69 years with Graves' hyperthyroidism.

This clonotype was seen ten or more times. The chain uses TRBV12-5 and TRBJ2-7, with a weak D call TRBD1 (5 bases). The germline CDR1 and CDR2 sequences are LGHNT and FRNRAP. Trimming stripped 5 bases from V and 4 bases from J, with 15 bases between. The CDR3 length is 14 residues. The CDR3 sequence: CASGPSGRGYEQYF. CDR3 DNA sequence: TGTGCTAGTGGTCCCTCCGGAAGGGGATACGAGCAGTACTTC.

This clonotype has at least ten counts. The rearrangement joins TRBV7-2 to TRBJ2-5; D is undetermined. Trimming took 5 bases from V and 12 from J, leaving 13 bases between them. The CDR3 loop spans 11 amino acids. The germline gives CDR1 SGHTA, CDR2 FQGNSA. The CDR3: CASSPRVRKYF. Here the CDR3 DNA reads TGTGCCAGCAGCCCTAGGGTTCGGAAGTACTTC. Supplemented by reference TRBV7-2 and TRBJ2-5, the full variable domain reads GAGVSQSPSNKVTEKGKDVELRCDPISGHTALYWYRQSLGQGLEFLIYFQGNSAPDKSGLPSDRFSAERTGGSVSTLTIQRTQQEDSAVYLCASSPRVRKYFGPGTRLLVL.

The rearrangement uses TRBV13 and TRBJ2-5; 9 nucleotides agree with TRBD2. The trim removed 1 base at V and 2 bases at J, leaving 11 bases unmatched. The CDR3 extends over 18 amino acids. Germline V lookup: CDR1 PRHDT, CDR2 FYEKMQ (reference sequence). The CDR3 sequence is CASSLERREGPGQETQYF. DNA of the CDR3: TGTGCCAGCAGCTTAGAACGGCGGGAGGGCCCCGGACAAGAGACCCAGTACTTC.

This clonotype came up many times. The gene calls are TRBV2 and TRBJ2-3, with 7 bases that match TRBD2. With 3 bases clipped from V and 2 bases from J, the junction kept 2 bases outside the gene matches. The CDR3 runs 14 residues. Germline CDR1 is SNHLY and CDR2 is FYNNEI. The CDR3 loop is CASSETSSTDTQYF. The CDR3 coding sequence is TGTGCCAGCAGTGAGACTAGCTCCACAGATACGCAGTATTTT.

This clonotype occurred a few times. V and J are TRBV20-1 and TRBJ2-1; tentative D call: TRBD2 (6 bases). The CDR3 totals 12 residues. V lost 3 bases and J lost 14, with 17 bases in between. From germline, CDR1 is DFQATT and CDR2 SNEGSKA (reference sequence). CDR3 loop: CSASPYGEVEFF. In DNA form, the CDR3 reads TGCAGTGCTAGCCCCTATGGGGAGGTAGAGTTCTTC.

J is TRBJ2-7 and V is TRBV10-3, with a weak D call TRBD2 (5 bases). The CDR3 contains 14 residues. Germline V gene data show CDR1 as ENHRY and CDR2 as SYGVKD. Trimming left V 3 bases short and J 3 bases short, with 12 bases between. The CDR3 nucleotides read TGTGCCATCAGTGATAACCGCGGGCTCTACGAGCAGTACTTC. Translation gives CAISDNRGLYEQYF.

This clonotype showed up many times. The rearrangement uses TRBV3-1 and TRBJ1-6, with 8 nucleotides matching TRBD1. The CDR3 loop spans 15 amino acids. V trimming: 4 bases; J trimming: 4 bases; junction bases outside the gene matches: 3. The germline V gene has CDR1 LGHDT and CDR2 YNNKEL (reference sequence). The CDR3 DNA reads as TGTGCCAGCAGCCCTGGACAGGGTTATAATTCACCCCTCCACTTT. It is translated as CASSPGQGYNSPLHF. Variable domain in full (rest from reference TRBV3-1 and TRBJ1-6): DTAVSQTPKYLVTQMGNDKSIKCEQNLGHDTMYWYKQDSKKFLKIMFSYNNKELIINETVPNRFSPKSPDKAHLNLHINSLELGDSAVYFCASSPGQGYNSPLHFGNGTRLTVT.

This clonotype was counted many times. The V call is TRBV2, the J call TRBJ2-1; 7 bases match TRBD2. The CDR3 runs to 14 residues. V dropped 9 bases and J dropped 0; count of bases not matched to a gene: 5. Germline-derived CDR1 and CDR2 are SNHLY and FYNNEI. The CDR3 sequence: CASTGGFSYNEQFF. The CDR3, as DNA: TGTGCCAGTACCGGGGGGTTCTCCTACAATGAGCAGTTCTTC.

This clonotype was counted between two and nine times. V is TRBV5-6 and J is TRBJ2-1; the match to TRBD2 covers 8 bases. The germline V gene has CDR1 SGHDT and CDR2 YYEEEE. With V trimmed by 6 bases and J by 3 bases, 2 bases remained unmatched. CDR3 length: 13 residues. The CDR3 region is CASTGGIYNEQFF. CDR3 nucleotide sequence: TGTGCCAGCACGGGGGGGATCTACAATGAGCAGTTCTTC.

J is TRBJ2-6 and V is TRBV15; 8 bases are a match to TRBD1. Germline CDR1 is LNHNV and CDR2 is YYDKDF (reference sequence). The J segment lost 0 bases and the V segment lost 1 base, leaving 5 bases of the junction unmatched. CDR3 size: 18 residues. As DNA, the CDR3 is TGTGCCACCAGCAGAGGGGGACAGGCTAACTCTGGGGCCAACGTCCTGACTTTC. The encoded protein is CATSRGGQANSGANVLTF.

The chain is built from TRBV20-1 and TRBJ2-2; 7 nucleotides match TRBD1. Germline V gene data show CDR1 as DFQATT and CDR2 as SNEGSKA (reference sequence). V shed 5 bases, J shed 5 bases, and the junction held 5 bases outside the gene matches. The CDR3 loop spans 13 amino acids. In DNA form, the CDR3 reads TGCAGTGCTTCACAGGGGCGGACCGGGGAGCTGTTTTTT. Its translation: CSASQGRTGELFF.

In this sample, this clonotype turned up many times. The chain joins TRBV18 to TRBJ2-1, with D possibly being TRBD1 or TRBD2 (5 bases each). The V end was cut by 1 base, the J end by 7 bases, with 14 bases between. Germline loops: CDR1 KGHSH, CDR2 LQKENI. CDR3 length: 15 amino acids. The CDR3 DNA is TGTGCCAGCTCACCACTTGGGGACCGAGTAAATGAGCAGTTCTTC. Protein product: CASSPLGDRVNEQFF.

This clonotype came up many times. The chain is built from TRBV28 and TRBJ1-1, with D perhaps matching TRBD1 (6 bases). Germline CDR1 and CDR2: MDHEN and SYDVKM. V lost 1 base to trimming and J lost 1 base, with 10 bases between them. The CDR3 spans 15 residues. CDR3 sequence reads: CASSLSGQRNTEAFF. DNA of the CDR3: TGTGCCAGCAGTTTATCCGGACAGCGGAACACTGAAGCTTTCTTT.

This clonotype occurred a few times. This rearrangement joins TRBV9 to TRBJ1-2; no clear D gene. Germline CDR1 reads SGDLS; CDR2 reads YYNGEE. Trimming pared 0 bases from V and 9 bases from J, leaving 21 bases between. This CDR3 spans 16 amino acids. In DNA, the CDR3 is TGTGCCAGCAGCGTAGGTCTTGGGGATGTGGTTTATAGCTACACCTTC. The encoded protein is CASSVGLGDVVYSYTF.